The 30 T cell receptor beta chains in this list originate from one sample, sequenced in a study of PD-1 blockade in mismatch repair-deficient tumors. Some clones are missing from TCRdb's copy, which holds only in-frame ones; the method was immunoSEQ multiplex PCR. The sample holds some 84,000 clones, about 85% seen once. Specimen: peripheral blood, collected 12 weeks after starting pembrolizumab. These receptors all come from an adult with mismatch repair-deficient cancer.

The chain links TRBV6-4 to TRBJ1-2; D perhaps matches TRBD1 (6 bases). V lost 2 bases, J lost 7 bases, and 14 bases lay in between. The germline gives CDR1 MRHNA, CDR2 SNTAGT. The CDR3 extends over 14 amino acids. DNA for the CDR3: TGTGCCAGCAGTGACGTTTGGGGGGCCGGTGGCTACACCTTC. It codes for CASSDVWGAGGYTF.

J is TRBJ2-4 and V is TRBV19; TRBD2 is a possible D gene (7 bases). Germline V gene lookup returns CDR1 LNHDA and CDR2 SQIVND (reference sequence). Trimming took 9 bases from V and 7 from J, leaving 13 bases between them. The CDR3 runs 12 residues. CDR3 sequence reads: CASGGGGNIQYF. In nucleotides, the CDR3 is TGTGCCAGCGGAGGGGGAGGGAACATTCAGTACTTC. The full variable domain, rest sourced from reference TRBV19 and TRBJ2-4, is DGGITQSPKYLFRKEGQNVTLSCEQNLNHDAMYWYRQDPGQGLRLIYYSQIVNDFQKGDIAEGYSVSREKKESFPLTVTSAQKNPTAFYLCASGGGGNIQYFGAGTRLSVL.

The chain is built from TRBV7-2 and TRBJ2-3, with 7 bases aligning to TRBD2. The CDR3 covers 19 residues. Per the germline V gene, CDR1 is SGHTA and CDR2 is FQGNSA. Losses at the gene ends were 1 base for V and 1 base for J; bases not matched to a gene: 14. The CDR3 nucleotides read TGTGCCAGCAGCTTAGGATCTCGCGGGAGTATTGTTGGCACAGATACGCAGTATTTT. It codes for CASSLGSRGSIVGTDTQYF.

The chain combines TRBV5-6 with TRBJ2-7; D is possibly TRBD1 (7 bases). V was shortened by 0 bases and J by 4 bases, with 14 bases between the two germline ends. The CDR3 sequence is 15 residues long. The germline V gene encodes CDR1 SGHDT and CDR2 YYEEEE. The CDR3 nucleotides are TGTGCCAGCAGCTTGGTCCAGGGGGAGGCTTACGAGCAGTACTTC. Its translation: CASSLVQGEAYEQYF. The variable domain in full, completed from reference TRBV5-6 and TRBJ2-7, reads DAGVTQSPTHLIKTRGQQVTLRCSPKSGHDTVSWYQQALGQGPQFIFQYYEEEERQRGNFPDRFSGHQFPNYSSELNVNALLLGDSALYLCASSLVQGEAYEQYFGPGTRLTVT.

This chain links TRBV18 with TRBJ1-5; the D gene is possibly TRBD1 (5 bases). The germline gives CDR1 KGHSH, CDR2 LQKENI. With 6 bases removed from V and 0 bases from J, the gap between germline ends came to 15 bases. The CDR3 contains 16 residues. The CDR3 DNA sequence: TGTGCCAGCTCCCCTTTCGACGGACATAGCAATCAGCCCCAGCATTTT. Amino acid sequence: CASSPFDGHSNQPQHF. Together with reference TRBV18 and TRBJ1-5, the CDR3 gives the full variable domain: NAGVMQNPRHLVRRRGQEARLRCSPMKGHSHVYWYRQLPEEGLKFMVYLQKENIIDESGMPKERFSAEFPKEGPSILRIQQVVRGDSAAYFCASSPFDGHSNQPQHFGDGTRLSIL.

In its sample, this clone was seen a few times. The V call is TRBV6-1, the J call TRBJ2-7, with D hard to call. Trimming removed 2 bases at V and 1 base at J, with 12 bases between. Germline CDR1 reads MNHNS; CDR2 reads SASEGT. This CDR3 region has 15 residues. This CDR3 is CASSELASSSYEQYF. Here the CDR3 DNA reads TGTGCCAGCAGTGAATTGGCTAGTTCGTCCTACGAGCAGTACTTC.

The chain employs TRBV29-1 and TRBJ2-1; 7 bases agree with TRBD2. Germline V gene lookup returns CDR1 SQVTM and CDR2 ANQGSEA. With V trimmed by 3 bases and J by 14 bases, 10 bases remained unmatched. CDR3 size: 12 residues. CDR3 sequence: CSVEEGGGGKFF. CDR3 sequence (DNA): TGCAGCGTTGAGGAGGGTGGCGGGGGAAAGTTCTTC.

This clone appeared a few times. The rearrangement links TRBV5-1 to TRBJ1-3, with D hard to call. V lost 4 bases, J lost 0 bases, and 11 bases lay in between. Germline CDR1 is SGHRS and CDR2 is YFSETQ. CDR3 length: 15 residues. CDR3 nucleotide sequence: TGCGCCAGCAGCATGGACGGTTCCTCTGGAAACACCATATATTTT. This gives the protein CASSMDGSSGNTIYF.

The J gene is TRBJ2-4, the V gene TRBV14; the match to TRBD1 covers 7 bases. Germline CDR1 is SGHDN and CDR2 is FVKESK. The V gene end was trimmed by 4 bases and the J gene end by 0 bases; junction bases not matched to a gene: 3. This CDR3 spans 15 amino acids. The CDR3 protein is CASSRDSLAKNIQYF. The CDR3 bases are TGTGCCAGCAGCCGGGACAGTTTAGCCAAAAACATTCAGTACTTC.

This clone turned up a few times. This rearrangement joins TRBV19 to TRBJ1-2; 8 nucleotides align to TRBD1. With V trimmed by 9 bases and J by 5 bases, 11 bases remained unmatched. Germline V CDR1 and CDR2: LNHDA, SQIVND (reference sequence). This CDR3 has 14 amino acids. The CDR3 here is CASRTGSLPYGYTF. Here the CDR3 DNA reads TGTGCCAGCAGGACAGGGAGCCTCCCTTATGGCTACACCTTC. Full variable domain (remainder filled in from reference TRBV19 and TRBJ1-2): DGGITQSPKYLFRKEGQNVTLSCEQNLNHDAMYWYRQDPGQGLRLIYYSQIVNDFQKGDIAEGYSVSREKKESFPLTVTSAQKNPTAFYLCASRTGSLPYGYTFGSGTRLTVV.

This chain connects TRBV9 to TRBJ2-5; D remains unclear. CDR1 is SGDLS and CDR2 is YYNGEE in the germline V gene. This CDR3 is 13 amino acids long. V dropped 3 bases and J dropped 1 base, with 7 bases sitting between them. The CDR3 coding sequence is TGTGCCAGCAGCGGACACAGCCAAGAGACCCAGTACTTC. Translated: CASSGHSQETQYF.

This clone appeared once. CDR3 nucleotide sequence: TGTGCCAGTAGTATGGGACAGGCAGTAGCGAACACCGGGGAGCTGTTTTTT. Its protein product is CASSMGQAVANTGELFF. The V gene is TRBV19, the J gene TRBJ2-2, with 8 bases aligning to TRBD1. The CDR3 is made up of 17 amino acids. Germline CDR1 is LNHDA and CDR2 is SQIVND (reference sequence). V lost 3 bases, J lost 0 bases, and 6 bases stayed unmatched. The variable domain in full, with the rest retrieved from reference TRBV19 and TRBJ2-2, is DGGITQSPKYLFRKEGQNVTLSCEQNLNHDAMYWYRQDPGQGLRLIYYSQIVNDFQKGDIAEGYSVSREKKESFPLTVTSAQKNPTAFYLCASSMGQAVANTGELFFGEGSRLTVL.

V usage is TRBV11-3 and J usage is TRBJ2-7, with 12 nucleotides matching TRBD2. The CDR3 is made up of 18 amino acids. With 5 bases clipped from V and 7 bases from J, the junction kept 18 bases outside the gene matches. Germline assignment: CDR1 SGHNT and CDR2 YENEEA. The CDR3 nucleotides read TGTGCCAGCAGCCCTAGCCCTAGCGGGAGGGCCCTATCTTGGGAGCAGTACTTC. Residues: CASSPSPSGRALSWEQYF.

This chain joins TRBV4-3 and TRBJ2-1, with 7 bases lining up with TRBD2. The CDR3 length is 16 residues. Unmatched junction bases numbered 7, after V lost 1 base and J lost 4 bases. Germline CDR1 LGHNA, CDR2 YSLEER. CDR3: CASSQGPASGYNEQFF. The CDR3 DNA reads TGCGCCAGCAGCCAAGGTCCGGCTAGCGGATACAATGAGCAGTTCTTC.

The chain links TRBV7-3 to TRBJ2-2; no clear D. Germline CDR1 and CDR2: SGHTA and FQGTGA. V was trimmed by 5 bases and J by 4 bases, leaving 23 bases between them. The CDR3 has 18 residues. Here the CDR3 reads CASSPRASGSRPTGELFF. The CDR3 DNA follows: TGTGCCAGCAGCCCCCGGGCCTCGGGTAGCCGGCCCACCGGGGAGCTGTTTTTT.

This chain connects TRBV30 to TRBJ2-1; the match to TRBD2 covers 10 bases. This CDR3 is 15 amino acids long. V shed 3 bases, J shed 6 bases, and the junction held 8 bases outside the gene matches. Germline V gives CDR1 GTSNPN, CDR2 SVGIG (reference sequence). The CDR3 sequence: CAWSEGLAGVNEQFF. The DNA of the CDR3 is TGTGCCTGGAGCGAGGGGCTAGCGGGGGTCAATGAGCAGTTCTTC.

Worth noting for this clone: This CDR3 is also generated by other DNA sequences in the sample. Here the CDR3 DNA reads TGTGCCAGCAGCGAACCCCGGACGGGCAGCTACGAGCAGTACTTC. Amino acid sequence: CASSEPRTGSYEQYF. The chain couples TRBV7-6 to TRBJ2-7, with D uncertain. Trimming removed 5 bases from V and 3 bases from J, with 17 bases in between. Germline assignment: CDR1 SGHVS and CDR2 FNYEAQ. The CDR3 is 15 residues long.

This chain joins TRBV9 and TRBJ2-3; tentatively, D is TRBD2 (5 bases). The CDR3 is 13 amino acids. Trimming removed 2 bases from V and 1 base from J, with 5 bases in between. Per germline, CDR1 SGDLS and CDR2 YYNGEE. The CDR3 coding sequence is TGTGCCAGCAGCGTGCGGGGCACAGATACGCAGTATTTT. Its translation: CASSVRGTDTQYF.

The genes are TRBV9 and TRBJ2-6; TRBD1 might be the D (5 bases). The V gene lost 7 bases and the J gene lost 1 base, with 15 bases spanning the gap. The CDR3 is 16 residues long. The germline V gene has CDR1 SGDLS and CDR2 YYNGEE. CDR3 amino acids: CASLEGHLSGANVLTF. Here the CDR3 DNA reads TGTGCCAGCCTAGAAGGACACCTGTCTGGGGCCAACGTCCTGACTTTC.

This chain links TRBV30 with TRBJ2-7; possibly TRBD1 for D (6 bases). CDR1 is GTSNPN and CDR2 is SVGIG in the germline V gene (reference sequence). The CDR3 is made up of 12 amino acids. The V gene lost 5 bases and the J gene lost 1 base, with 9 bases spanning the gap. For the CDR3, the DNA is TGTGCCTGGGGACAGAGATCCTACGAGCAGTACTTC. Amino acid sequence: CAWGQRSYEQYF.

V usage is TRBV18 and J usage is TRBJ2-1; D call uncertain. V was trimmed by 1 base and J by 7 bases, leaving 11 bases between them. This CDR3 is built from 14 residues. CDR1 is KGHSH, CDR2 LQKENI, per germline. The CDR3: CASSPQGVWNEQFF. CDR3 coding DNA: TGTGCCAGCTCACCACAAGGTGTATGGAATGAGCAGTTCTTC.

This clone was counted between two and nine times. The V and J genes are TRBV19 and TRBJ1-2, with no clear D. Trimming pared 6 bases from V and 8 bases from J, leaving 16 bases between. The CDR3 consists of 13 residues. Per the germline V gene, CDR1 is LNHDA and CDR2 is SQIVND (reference sequence). In DNA form, the CDR3 reads TGTGCCAGTAGAAGTAACGCCCGAAGGGGCTACACCTTC. It encodes CASRSNARRGYTF.

The chain couples TRBV9 to TRBJ2-1; D remains unclear. Trimming left V 1 base short and J 2 bases short, with 4 bases between. This CDR3 region has 13 residues. Germline V lookup: CDR1 SGDLS, CDR2 YYNGEE. CDR3 protein: CASSVNTYNEQFF. The CDR3 DNA follows: TGTGCCAGCAGCGTAAACACCTACAATGAGCAGTTCTTC. Together with reference TRBV9 and TRBJ2-1, the CDR3 gives the full variable domain: DSGVTQTPKHLITATGQRVTLRCSPRSGDLSVYWYQQSLDQGLQFLIQYYNGEERAKGNILERFSAQQFPDLHSELNLSSLELGDSALYFCASSVNTYNEQFFGPGTRLTVL.

The rearrangement uses TRBV7-9 and TRBJ1-2; D unclear. The CDR3 consists of 15 residues. CDR1 SEHNR and CDR2 FQNEAQ come from the germline V gene (reference sequence). Trimming removed 4 bases at V and 2 bases at J, with 14 bases between. The CDR3 region is CASSSEGLGNYGYTF. CDR3 sequence (DNA): TGTGCCAGCAGCTCCGAAGGGCTGGGAAACTATGGCTACACCTTC.

The rearrangement joins TRBV5-5 to TRBJ2-1; D unclear. The ends were cut back, 3 bases at V and 0 bases at J, with 16 bases in the middle. The CDR3 runs 17 residues. The V gene's germline CDR1 is SGHKS and CDR2 YYEKEE (reference sequence). The CDR3 spells CASSSFPRQSSYNEQFF. The CDR3 coding sequence is TGTGCCAGCAGCTCTTTTCCGCGGCAGAGCTCCTACAATGAGCAGTTCTTC.

This rearrangement joins TRBV27 to TRBJ1-1; D unresolved. CDR3 size: 13 residues. V was shortened by 3 bases and J by 0 bases, with 5 bases between the two germline ends. Germline V gene data show CDR1 as MNHEY and CDR2 as SMNVEV (reference sequence). CDR3 nucleotides: TGTGCCAGCAGTTTTTCCATGAACACTGAAGCTTTCTTT. Translating it yields CASSFSMNTEAFF.

The CDR3 protein is CASSLRTRDGYTF. The CDR3 region has the DNA TGTGCCAGCAGCTTGCGAACGCGGGACGGCTACACCTTC. The chain combines TRBV5-6 with TRBJ1-2, with a tentative D call TRBD1 (5 bases). CDR1 and CDR2 (germline): SGHDT, YYEEEE. This CDR3 comprises 13 residues. Trimming shortened V by 1 base and J by 8 bases, and 12 bases separated the two germline ends.

V is TRBV4-1 and J is TRBJ2-6; 10 bases line up with TRBD1. CDR1 MGHRA and CDR2 YSYEKL come from the germline V gene. The CDR3 covers 21 residues. V lost 2 bases, J lost 0 bases, and 13 bases stayed unmatched. DNA for the CDR3: TGCGCCAGCAGCCAACCCCGTGGACAGGGGGTTATCGACTCTGGGGCCAACGTCCTGACTTTC. Protein sequence: CASSQPRGQGVIDSGANVLTF.

V gene TRBV9 combines with J gene TRBJ1-1; the D gene is possibly TRBD1 (5 bases). Trimming took 1 base from V and 0 from J, leaving 16 bases between them. Germline CDR1 reads SGDLS; CDR2 reads YYNGEE. This CDR3 spans 17 amino acids. The CDR3 nucleotides read TGTGCCAGCAGCGTAACGGGGGATAGGCTAATGAACACTGAAGCTTTCTTT. Translating it yields CASSVTGDRLMNTEAFF.

V usage is TRBV6-6 and J usage is TRBJ2-7; 11 bases match TRBD2. The CDR3 totals 14 residues. CDR1 is MNHNY, CDR2 SVGAGI, per germline (reference sequence). Germline trimming cut 7 bases from V and 6 bases from J; bases unmatched to any gene: 8. This CDR3 is CASTLAGGPSEQYF. The DNA for the CDR3 is TGTGCCAGCACCTTAGCGGGAGGGCCGAGCGAGCAGTACTTC.